These 13 T cell receptor beta chains share one sample of origin, sequenced in a study of T cell responses to AZD1222 COVID-19 vaccine. The assay was immunoSEQ multiplex PCR, and TCRdb's table has in-frame clones only and misses some. The repertoire holds about 80,000 clones, with 70% to 90% as singletons. The material sequenced was peripheral blood, taken 28 days after the second AZD1222 dose. These receptors originate from an adult who received the AZD1222 COVID-19 vaccine.

This clone was observed once. The chain joins TRBV14 to TRBJ1-4, with D possibly TRBD1 on 6 matching bases. The V end lost 1 base, the J end lost 10 bases, and 16 bases lay between the germline ends. The CDR3 loop spans 15 amino acids. The V gene's germline CDR1 is SGHDN and CDR2 FVKESK. CDR3 region: CASSQVNRASGKLFF. The CDR3 nucleotides are TGTGCCAGCAGCCAAGTTAACAGGGCTTCCGGAAAACTGTTTTTT. The full variable domain, completed using reference TRBV14 and TRBJ1-4, is EAGVTQFPSHSVIEKGQTVTLRCDPISGHDNLYWYRRVMGKEIKFLLHFVKESKQDESGMPNNRFLAERTGGTYSTLKVQPAELEDSGVYFCASSQVNRASGKLFFGSGTQLSVL.

V gene TRBV29-1 combines with J gene TRBJ2-7, with D uncertain. The CDR3 spans 11 residues. V was clipped by 4 bases and J by 7 bases, with 11 bases between them. Germline lookup yields CDR1 SQVTM and CDR2 ANQGSEA. CDR3 in DNA: TGCAGCGTTGTTGGGCCAGGAGAGCAGTACTTC. Protein sequence: CSVVGPGEQYF.

The chain recombines TRBV11-2 with TRBJ2-1, with 8 bases lining up with TRBD2. J gave up 7 bases and V 4 bases, and 6 bases lay outside the gene matches. The CDR3 totals 14 residues. Germline CDR1 and CDR2: SGHAT and FQNNGV. The CDR3 is CASSSQRGRNEQFF. The CDR3 region has the DNA TGTGCCAGCAGCTCCCAGCGGGGGAGGAATGAGCAGTTCTTC.

The CDR3 is CASSPPTGGYNGYTF. The CDR3, as DNA: TGTGCCAGCAGTCCCCCGACAGGGGGTTATAATGGCTACACCTTC. The rearrangement links TRBV28 to TRBJ1-2, with 9 bases fitting TRBD1. Trimming took 5 bases from V and 6 from J; bases not matched to a gene: 10. This CDR3 comprises 15 residues. Germline V lookup: CDR1 MDHEN, CDR2 SYDVKM.

The chain combines TRBV19 with TRBJ1-4, with 7 bases identical to TRBD1. Germline trimming cut 4 bases from V and 8 bases from J; bases unmatched to any gene: 7. The CDR3 is made up of 14 amino acids. Germline CDR1 reads LNHDA; CDR2 reads SQIVND (reference sequence). The CDR3 coding sequence is TGTGCCAGTAGTACACAGGGGACACGCGAAAAACTGTTTTTT. Amino acid sequence: CASSTQGTREKLFF.

The V call is TRBV3-1 (or the pseudogene TRBV3-2), the J call TRBJ2-7, with a tentative D call TRBD2 (5 bases). The CDR3 has 14 residues. V lost 6 bases and J lost 3, with 15 bases in between. The germline gives CDR1 LGHDT, CDR2 YNNKEL (reference sequence). CDR3 coding DNA: TGTGCCAGCAGTCCGAATAGCGTTTACTACGAGCAGTACTTC. This translates into CASSPNSVYYEQYF.

The genes are TRBV7-9 and TRBJ1-2; the D gene is possibly TRBD1 (5 bases). The germline V and J ends were trimmed by 3 bases and 2 bases, with 13 bases remaining between them. The germline V gene encodes CDR1 SEHNR and CDR2 FQNEAQ (reference sequence). This CDR3 comprises 15 residues. In DNA, the CDR3 is TGTGCCAGCAGCTTGGGAAGACAGAAAAACTATGGCTACACCTTC. Protein: CASSLGRQKNYGYTF.

This chain uses TRBV7-6 with TRBJ2-1; the match to TRBD2 covers 10 bases. Per germline, CDR1 SGHVS and CDR2 FNYEAQ. The CDR3 spans 16 residues. V lost 5 bases to trimming and J lost 0 bases; unmatched junction nucleotides: 4. DNA of the CDR3: TGTGCCAGCAGCACCTCTAGCGGGGGCTCCTACAATGAGCAGTTCTTC. The encoded protein is CASSTSSGGSYNEQFF.

The rearrangement uses TRBV27 and TRBJ1-3; D might be TRBD1 (6 bases). The CDR3 is made up of 13 amino acids. The germline V gene encodes CDR1 MNHEY and CDR2 SMNVEV (reference sequence). V lost 6 bases and J 2 bases, leaving 8 bases between the germline ends. The CDR3 DNA sequence: TGTGCCAGCAGAAGGACAGCTGGAAACACCATATATTTT. Amino acids: CASRRTAGNTIYF.

The CDR3 loop is CASSSPQGSNQPQHF. The CDR3, as DNA: TGTGCCAGCAGTTCCCCCCAGGGTAGCAATCAGCCCCAGCATTTT. The chain has TRBV28 and TRBJ1-5, with D possibly being TRBD1 (5 bases). The germline gives CDR1 MDHEN, CDR2 SYDVKM. CDR3 size: 15 residues. V was pared by 4 bases and J by 0 bases, with 10 bases between.

The V call is TRBV5-1, the J call TRBJ2-1; D may be TRBD1 (6 bases). The germline CDR1 and CDR2 sequences are SGHRS and YFSETQ. V lost 4 bases to trimming and J lost 0 bases, with 11 bases between them. This CDR3 has 15 residues. The CDR3 DNA follows: TGCGCCAGCAGCCCACAGGGTAACTCCTACAATGAGCAGTTCTTC. This codes for CASSPQGNSYNEQFF.

This chain connects TRBV15 to TRBJ2-3; TRBD1 might be the D (6 bases). The CDR3 extends over 15 amino acids. CDR1 is LNHNV, CDR2 YYDKDF, per germline (reference sequence). Deletions cut 9 bases from V and 0 bases from J, with 16 bases between. The CDR3 DNA follows: TGTGCCACGTCGGTGAACAGGGCTAGCACAGATACGCAGTATTTT. Its protein is CATSVNRASTDTQYF.

The chain has TRBV10-3 and TRBJ1-1; 9 nucleotides align to TRBD1. The CDR3 covers 13 residues. Trimming took 8 bases from V and 1 from J; bases not matched to a gene: 2. CDR1 is ENHRY and CDR2 is SYGVKD in the germline V gene. CDR3 sequence: CAIQQGANTEAFF. CDR3 DNA sequence: TGTGCCATCCAACAGGGGGCGAACACTGAAGCTTTCTTT.